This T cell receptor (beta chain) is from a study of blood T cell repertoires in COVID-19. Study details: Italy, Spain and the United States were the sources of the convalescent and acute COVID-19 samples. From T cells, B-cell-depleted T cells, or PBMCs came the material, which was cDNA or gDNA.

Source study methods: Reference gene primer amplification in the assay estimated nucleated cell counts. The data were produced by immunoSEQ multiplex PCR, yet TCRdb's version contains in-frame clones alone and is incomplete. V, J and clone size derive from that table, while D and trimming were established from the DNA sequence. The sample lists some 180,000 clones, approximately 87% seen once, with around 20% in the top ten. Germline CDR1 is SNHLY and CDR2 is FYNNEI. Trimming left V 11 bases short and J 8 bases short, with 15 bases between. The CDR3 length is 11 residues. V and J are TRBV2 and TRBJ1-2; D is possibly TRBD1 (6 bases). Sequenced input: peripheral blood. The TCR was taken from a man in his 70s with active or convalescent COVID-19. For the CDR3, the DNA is TGTGCCTTCTGGGGGCTAGGAGGCTACACCTTC. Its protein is CAFWGLGGYTF.